This T cell receptor beta chain was profiled in a study of cytomegalovirus exposure and HLA in healthy donors. General observations from the study: Later on, analysis showed that most CMV-associated TCR beta chains appeared to be HLA-restricted. Within an earlier analysis, most TCR beta V segments proved productive either about 87% or about 30% of the time.

This clone was seen a handful of times. As yet, its antigen is unknown. The PCR contained 60 Vbeta and 13 Jbeta primers. The data were produced by immunoSEQ multiplex PCR, yet TCRdb's version contains in-frame clones alone and is incomplete. The sample has about 140,000 clones, 75% to 80% seen once. CDR3 length: 11 residues. V lost 4 bases, J lost 6 bases, and 10 bases lay in between. Germline CDR1 is SQVTM and CDR2 is ANQGSEA. The source of this sequence is a woman between 18 and 29 years old in good health and CMV-seropositive. The chain links TRBV29-1 to TRBJ2-7; D is perhaps TRBD1 (6 bases). Sequencing input: PBMCs. The CDR3 loop is CSVAFRGEQYF. DNA of the CDR3: TGCAGCGTTGCATTCAGGGGCGAGCAGTACTTC.